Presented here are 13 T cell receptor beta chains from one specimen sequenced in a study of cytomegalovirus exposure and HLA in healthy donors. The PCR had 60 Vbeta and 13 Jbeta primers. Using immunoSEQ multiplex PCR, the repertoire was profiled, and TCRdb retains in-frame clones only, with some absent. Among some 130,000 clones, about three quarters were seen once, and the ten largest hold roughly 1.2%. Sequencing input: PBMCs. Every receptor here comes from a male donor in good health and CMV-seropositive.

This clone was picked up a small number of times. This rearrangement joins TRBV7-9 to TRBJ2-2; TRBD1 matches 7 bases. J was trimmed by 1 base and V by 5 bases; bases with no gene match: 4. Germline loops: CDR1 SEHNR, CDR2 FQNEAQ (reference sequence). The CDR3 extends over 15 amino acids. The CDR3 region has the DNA TGTGCCAGCAGCAACCGGGACAGGAACACCGGGGAGCTGTTTTTT. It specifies CASSNRDRNTGELFF.

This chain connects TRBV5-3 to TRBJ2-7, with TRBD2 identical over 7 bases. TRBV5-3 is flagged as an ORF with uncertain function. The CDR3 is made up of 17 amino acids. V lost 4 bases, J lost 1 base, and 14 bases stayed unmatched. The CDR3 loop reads CARSPTLRGGLSYEQYF. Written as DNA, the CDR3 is TGTGCCAGAAGCCCAACCTTACGCGGGGGTCTATCCTACGAGCAGTACTTC.

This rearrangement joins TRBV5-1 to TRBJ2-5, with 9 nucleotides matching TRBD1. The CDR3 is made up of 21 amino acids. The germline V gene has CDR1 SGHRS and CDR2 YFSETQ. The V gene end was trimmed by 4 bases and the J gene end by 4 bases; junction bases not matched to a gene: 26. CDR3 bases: TGCGCCAGCAGCACTGGGGGGTCAGCGGGACAGGGAGTGGGATCAAGAGAGACCCAGTACTTC. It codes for CASSTGGSAGQGVGSRETQYF.

The CDR3 spells CASLTTGVANTGELFF. CDR3 bases: TGTGCCAGCTTGACTACAGGGGTTGCGAACACCGGGGAGCTGTTTTTT. This chain joins TRBV2 and TRBJ2-2, with 7 bases that match TRBD1. Germline CDR1 and CDR2: SNHLY and FYNNEI. This CDR3 contains 16 residues. The J segment lost 0 bases and the V segment lost 8 bases, leaving 9 bases of the junction unmatched.

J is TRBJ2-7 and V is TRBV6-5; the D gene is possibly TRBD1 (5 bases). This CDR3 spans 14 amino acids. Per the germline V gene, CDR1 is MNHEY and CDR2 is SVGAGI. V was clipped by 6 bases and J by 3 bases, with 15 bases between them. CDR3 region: CASSARETGYEQYF. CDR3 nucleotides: TGTGCCAGCAGCGCCAGGGAAACCGGCTACGAGCAGTACTTC.

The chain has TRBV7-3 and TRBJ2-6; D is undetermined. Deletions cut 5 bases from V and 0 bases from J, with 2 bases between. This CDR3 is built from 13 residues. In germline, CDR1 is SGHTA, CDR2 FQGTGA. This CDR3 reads CASSRSGANVLTF. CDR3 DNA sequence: TGTGCCAGCAGCCGCTCTGGGGCCAACGTCCTGACTTTC.

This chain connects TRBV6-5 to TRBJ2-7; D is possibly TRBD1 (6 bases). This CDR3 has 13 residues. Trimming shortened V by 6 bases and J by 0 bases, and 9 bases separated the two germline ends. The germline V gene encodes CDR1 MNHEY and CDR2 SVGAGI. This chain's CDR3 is CASSRGHSYEQYF. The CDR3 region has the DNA TGTGCCAGCAGCCGGGGACACTCCTACGAGCAGTACTTC.

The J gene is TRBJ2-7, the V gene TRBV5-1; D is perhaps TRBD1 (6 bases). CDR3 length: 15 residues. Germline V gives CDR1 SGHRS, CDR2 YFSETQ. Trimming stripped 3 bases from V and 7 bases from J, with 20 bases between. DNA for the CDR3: TGCGCCAGCAGCTGGGCTGGGGACACAACTAGGGAGCAGTACTTC. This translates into CASSWAGDTTREQYF.

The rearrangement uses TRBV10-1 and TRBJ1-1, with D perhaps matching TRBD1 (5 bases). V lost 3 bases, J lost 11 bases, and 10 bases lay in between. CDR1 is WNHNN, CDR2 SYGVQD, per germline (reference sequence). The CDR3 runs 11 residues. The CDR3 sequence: CASSDMGRAFF. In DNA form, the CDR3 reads TGCGCCAGCAGTGATATGGGGCGCGCTTTCTTT.

This chain's CDR3 is CASSGQGATEQFF. The CDR3 coding sequence is TGTGCCAGCAGCGGACAGGGGGCAACTGAGCAGTTCTTC. The chain uses TRBV2 and TRBJ2-1, with TRBD1 identical over 11 bases. The CDR3 is 13 residues long. Germline V gene sequence: CDR1 SNHLY, CDR2 FYNNEI. Losses at the gene ends were 6 bases for V and 9 bases for J; bases not matched to a gene: 4. The full variable domain, completed using reference TRBV2 and TRBJ2-1, is EPEVTQTPSHQVTQMGQEVILRCVPISNHLYFYWYRQILGQKVEFLVSFYNNEISEKSEIFDDQFSVERPDGSNFTLKIRSTKLEDSAMYFCASSGQGATEQFFGPGTRLTVL.

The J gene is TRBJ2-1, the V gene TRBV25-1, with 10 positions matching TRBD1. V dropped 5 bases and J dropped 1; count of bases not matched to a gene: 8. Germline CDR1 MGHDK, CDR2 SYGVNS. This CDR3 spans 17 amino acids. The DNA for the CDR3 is TGTGCCAGCAGTCAAGCCCCGGACAGGGGGTCCTACAATGAGCAGTTCTTC. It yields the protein CASSQAPDRGSYNEQFF.

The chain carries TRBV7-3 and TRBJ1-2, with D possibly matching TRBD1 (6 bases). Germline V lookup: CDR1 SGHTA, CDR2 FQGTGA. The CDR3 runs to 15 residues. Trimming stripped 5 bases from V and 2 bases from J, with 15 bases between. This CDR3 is CASSQQGAPNYGYTF. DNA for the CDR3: TGTGCCAGCAGCCAACAGGGCGCACCCAACTATGGCTACACCTTC.

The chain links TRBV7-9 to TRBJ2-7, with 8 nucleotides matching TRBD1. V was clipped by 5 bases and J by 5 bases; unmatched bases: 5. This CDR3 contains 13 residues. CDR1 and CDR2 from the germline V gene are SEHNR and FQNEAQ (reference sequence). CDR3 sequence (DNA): TGTGCCAGCAGCCCCCAGGGGGCCCACGAGCAGTACTTC. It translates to CASSPQGAHEQYF.